Listed below are T cell receptor beta chains from one sample, sequenced in a study of PD-1 blockade in mismatch repair-deficient tumors. TCRdb's copy holds only in-frame clones and misses some; the assay was immunoSEQ multiplex PCR. The table records over 20,000 clones, nearly 85% of them present only once. The sample was peripheral blood, taken 12 weeks after starting pembrolizumab. These receptors all stem from an adult with mismatch repair-deficient cancer. Both conserved end residues are part of each CDR3. The D gene is left open where the match is weak. Size is omitted from some rows. Given values are once, few, many or a class for expanded clones.

TRBJ1-1 - - TRBV19 CASSIWGETEAFF TGTGCCAGTAGTATTTGGGGCGAGACGGAAGCTTTCTTT
TRBJ2-7 - - TRBV10-3 CAIRRDSAGDEQYF TGTGCCATCAGAAGGGACTCCGCCGGCGACGAGCAGTACTTC
TRBJ1-3 - TRBD1 TRBV7-9 CASSRDSGAAGNTIYF TGTGCCAGCAGTCGGGACAGTGGGGCGGCGGGAAACACCATATATTTT
TRBJ2-3 - - TRBV30 CAWSVGISTDTQYF TGTGCCTGGAGTGTAGGGATAAGCACAGATACGCAGTATTTT
TRBJ2-7 - - TRBV6-5 CASSQGHDAYEQYF TGTGCCAGCAGCCAGGGGCACGACGCCTACGAGCAGTACTTC
TRBJ2-3 - - TRBV7-8 CASSLDRTDTQYF TGTGCCAGCAGCTTAGACCGCACAGATACGCAGTATTTT
TRBJ2-7 few - TRBV18 CASSPTAVYEQYF TGTGCCAGCTCACCGACGGCTGTCTACGAGCAGTACTTC
TRBJ1-3 - TRBD1 TRBV28 CASRSDRGPGNTIYF TGTGCCAGCAGATCGGACAGGGGGCCTGGAAACACCATATATTTT
TRBJ2-7 few - TRBV29-1 CSVSDGYEQYF TGCAGCGTCTCGGACGGCTACGAGCAGTACTTC
TRBJ1-5 - - TRBV5-1 CASSLRGNQPQHF TGCGCCAGCAGCTTGAGGGGCAATCAGCCCCAGCATTTT
TRBJ1-2 - - TRBV28 CASSYPVGDPGYGYTF TGTGCCAGCAGTTACCCGGTAGGGGACCCGGGCTATGGCTACACCTTC
TRBJ1-1 once TRBD1 TRBV27 CASRSYRQGRNTEAFF TGTGCCAGCAGATCTTACCGACAGGGTAGGAACACTGAAGCTTTCTTT
TRBJ2-5 - - TRBV27 CASSSLGPQETQYF TGTGCCAGCAGTAGCCTCGGGCCCCAAGAGACCCAGTACTTC
TRBJ2-1 few - TRBV30 CAWGFPYLHSYNEQFF TGTGCCTGGGGGTTCCCTTACTTGCACTCCTACAATGAGCAGTTCTTC
TRBJ1-4 - TRBD1 TRBV5-5 CATVPTRDRGTTNEKLFF TGTGCCACCGTGCCAACCCGGGACAGGGGTACAACTAATGAAAAACTGTTTTTT
TRBJ1-1 - - TRBV4-2 CASSQGTRDTEAFF TGTGCCAGCAGCCAAGGAACCAGGGACACTGAAGCTTTCTTT
TRBJ2-3 - TRBD2 TRBV7-2 CASSLGAGGPGDTQYF TGTGCCAGCAGCTTAGGAGCGGGAGGGCCGGGAGATACGCAGTATTTT
TRBJ1-2 few - TRBV18 CASSPPGTHGYTF TGTGCCAGCTCACCACCGGGCACCCATGGCTACACCTTC
TRBJ2-1 few - TRBV11-3 CASSLDHSNEQFF TGTGCCAGCAGCTTAGATCACAGCAATGAGCAGTTCTTC
TRBJ2-7 few - TRBV5-1 CASKGRDEQYF TGCGCCAGCAAAGGTAGGGACGAGCAGTACTTC
TRBJ2-2 - - TRBV9 CASSITGQTGELFF TGTGCCAGCAGCATCACAGGGCAGACCGGGGAGCTGTTTTTT
TRBJ1-2 - - TRBV12-5 CASGPKVDGHYGYTF TGTGCTAGTGGTCCCAAAGTCGATGGCCACTATGGCTACACCTTC
TRBJ1-4 - - TRBV4-3 CASSQVPIRDKDNEKLFF TGCGCCAGCAGCCAAGTCCCCATCCGGGACAAAGATAATGAAAAACTGTTTTTT
TRBJ1-3 - - TRBV2 CASSENLSGNTIYF TGTGCCAGCAGTGAAAATCTCTCTGGAAACACCATATATTTT
TRBJ2-1 - TRBD2 TRBV5-1 CASSLGPSGKNEQFF TGCGCCAGCAGCTTGGGTCCTAGCGGTAAAAATGAGCAGTTCTTC
TRBJ2-7 - - TRBV5-1 CASSPGNGGDEQYF TGCGCCAGCAGCCCCGGGAACGGCGGGGACGAGCAGTACTTC
TRBJ2-1 - - TRBV21-1 CASSDKGCSYNEQFF TGTGCCAGCAGCGACAAGGGGTGCTCCTACAATGAGCAGTTCTTC
TRBJ2-7 - - TRBV7-8 CASSLGFWYEQYF TGTGCCAGCAGCTTAGGGTTTTGGTACGAGCAGTACTTC
TRBJ2-5 - - TRBV10-3 CAISQVGAVQETQYF TGTGCCATCAGTCAAGTAGGGGCAGTACAAGAGACCCAGTACTTC
TRBJ1-1 - TRBD1 TRBV18 CASSPPGWQGVMNTEAFF TGTGCCAGCTCACCACCTGGTTGGCAGGGGGTGATGAACACTGAAGCTTTCTTT
TRBJ1-4 - - TRBV18 CASSPGFEKLFF TGTGCCAGCTCACCAGGGTTTGAAAAACTGTTTTTT
TRBJ2-3 - - TRBV28 CASSLWPAQHSTDTQYF TGTGCCAGCAGTTTATGGCCGGCTCAACATAGCACAGATACGCAGTATTTT
TRBJ2-2 few TRBD1 TRBV11-2 CASSRTRQGVMGELFF TGTGCCAGCAGCCGAACCCGACAGGGGGTTATGGGGGAGCTGTTTTTT
TRBJ1-5 - - TRBV1 CTSSPNQPQHF TGCACCAGCAGTCCTAATCAGCCCCAGCATTTT
TRBJ2-1 - TRBD2 TRBV5-1 CASSSGTYNEQFF TGCGCCAGCAGTAGCGGGACCTACAATGAGCAGTTCTTC
TRBJ2-2 - - TRBV6-1 CASSEMGFETGELFF TGTGCCAGCAGTGAAATGGGATTCGAGACCGGGGAGCTGTTTTTT
TRBJ2-7 - - TRBV11-2 CASSLERGPYEQYF TGTGCCAGCAGCTTAGAAAGGGGACCCTACGAGCAGTACTTC
TRBJ1-3 - TRBD1 TRBV30 CAWSSRTGPGNTIYF TGTGCCTGGAGTTCACGGACAGGACCTGGAAACACCATATATTTT
TRBJ2-2 once - TRBV28 CASSSRTLQNTGELFF TGTGCCAGCAGTTCTCGGACTTTACAGAACACCGGGGAGCTGTTTTTT
TRBJ2-7 - - TRBV5-6 CASSLGLSKAYEQYF TGTGCCAGCAGCTTGGGGTTATCGAAGGCCTACGAGCAGTACTTC
TRBJ2-3 medium-sized TRBD2 TRBV27 CATRTSGMSDTQYF TGTGCCACGCGGACTAGCGGGATGTCAGATACGCAGTATTTT
TRBJ2-5 - TRBD2 TRBV6-1 CATERGEGETQYF TGTGCCACCGAACGGGGGGAGGGAGAGACCCAGTACTTC
TRBJ2-5 - - TRBV5-1 CASSLVGTEYQETQYF TGCGCCAGCAGCTTGGTCGGGACCGAGTACCAAGAGACCCAGTACTTC
TRBJ2-6 - TRBD1 TRBV19 CASSSPTGTGGAGANVLTF TGTGCCAGTAGTTCGCCAACCGGGACAGGGGGCGCTGGGGCCAACGTCCTGACTTTC
TRBJ1-2 - - TRBV7-9 CASSSQGYGYTF TGTGCCAGCAGCTCACAGGGCTATGGCTACACCTTC
TRBJ2-2 once - TRBV7-8 CASSLPRRTNTGELFF TGTGCCAGCAGCTTACCCAGACGGACGAACACCGGGGAGCTGTTTTTT
TRBJ2-7 - TRBD2 TRBV14 CASGMGGRSYEQYF TGTGCCAGCGGTATGGGCGGGAGGTCCTACGAGCAGTACTTC
TRBJ2-4 - - TRBV4-3 CASSQDLGSATRGKNIQYF TGCGCCAGCAGCCAAGATCTAGGAAGCGCGACCCGTGGGAAAAACATTCAGTACTTC
TRBJ2-3 - TRBD1 TRBV6-4 CASSLQQGGGTDTQYF TGTGCCAGCAGCTTACAACAGGGGGGAGGCACAGATACGCAGTATTTT
TRBJ2-7 - TRBD2 TRBV19 CTSKVPGGSNEQYF TGTACCAGTAAGGTCCCTGGCGGGAGCAACGAGCAGTACTTC
TRBJ1-1 - - TRBV5-1 CASSLGSMNTEAFF TGCGCCAGCAGCTTGGGCAGCATGAACACTGAAGCTTTCTTT
TRBJ1-3 - TRBD1 TRBV6-1 CASSDSGGRGNTIYF TGTGCCAGCAGTGACTCAGGGGGCCGGGGAAACACCATATATTTT
TRBJ1-2 - TRBD1 TRBV18 CASSPIGQGANYGYTF TGTGCCAGCTCACCTATTGGACAGGGCGCTAACTATGGCTACACCTTC